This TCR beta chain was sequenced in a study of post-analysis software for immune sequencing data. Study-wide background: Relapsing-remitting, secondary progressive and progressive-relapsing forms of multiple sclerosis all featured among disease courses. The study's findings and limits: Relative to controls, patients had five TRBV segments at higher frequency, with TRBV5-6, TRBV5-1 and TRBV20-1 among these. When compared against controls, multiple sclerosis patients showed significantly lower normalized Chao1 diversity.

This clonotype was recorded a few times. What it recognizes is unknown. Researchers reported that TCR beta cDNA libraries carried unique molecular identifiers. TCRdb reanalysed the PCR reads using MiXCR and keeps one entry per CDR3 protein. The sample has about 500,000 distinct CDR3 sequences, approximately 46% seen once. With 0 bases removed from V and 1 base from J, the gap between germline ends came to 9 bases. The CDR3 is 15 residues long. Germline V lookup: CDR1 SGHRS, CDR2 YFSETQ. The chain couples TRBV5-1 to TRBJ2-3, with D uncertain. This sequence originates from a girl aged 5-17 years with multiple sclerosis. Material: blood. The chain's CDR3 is CASSLAGGGTDTQYF. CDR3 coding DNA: TGCGCCAGCAGCTTGGCTGGCGGAGGCACAGATACGCAGTATTTT.